A selection of T cell receptor beta chains follows, all from one sample in a study of Ad26.COV2.S vaccination and SARS-CoV-2 variants. Sequencing was performed with immunoSEQ multiplex PCR; in TCRdb, only in-frame clones are kept and a portion is missing. Among some 45,000 clones listed, roughly four fifths were seen once. The sample in question was peripheral blood, obtained after recovery from COVID-19. These TCRs come from a human donor who had recovered from COVID-19. CDR3s include the opening cysteine and the closing phenylalanine or tryptophan. D genes are given only for firm matches. Some rows have no size entry. The others give once, few or many, or a class for an expanded clone.

DNA: TGTGCCAGCAGCTTGCCGTCGCAGGGAGGTAATTCACCCCTCCACTTT; CDR3: CASSLPSQGGNSPLHF; J: TRBJ1-6; D: .; size: .; V: TRBV5-4
DNA: TGTGCCAGCAGTTTGGTGCAAGAGACCCAGTACTTC; CDR3: CASSLVQETQYF; J: TRBJ2-5; D: .; size: .; V: TRBV12-3/TRBV12-4
DNA: TGTGCCAGCAGCCATTTATTTAGACAGTCGGGCTACACCTTC; CDR3: CASSHLFRQSGYTF; J: TRBJ1-2; D: .; size: .; V: TRBV3-1/TRBV3-2
DNA: TGTGCCAGCACAAGACAGGGTTGGAACACTGAAGCTTTCTTT; CDR3: CASTRQGWNTEAFF; J: TRBJ1-1; D: TRBD1; size: .; V: TRBV27
DNA: TGTGCCAGTAGTCCTTTCAAAACTAGCGGGAGTAAGACCCAGTACTTC; CDR3: CASSPFKTSGSKTQYF; J: TRBJ2-5; D: TRBD2; size: .; V: TRBV19
DNA: TGTGCCAGCAGTTACAGGGGGCACTATGGCTACACCTTC; CDR3: CASSYRGHYGYTF; J: TRBJ1-2; D: TRBD1; size: .; V: TRBV12-3/TRBV12-4
DNA: TGCGCCAGCAGTGAGGGTCGGTCACCCCTCCACTTT; CDR3: CASSEGRSPLHF; J: TRBJ1-6; D: .; size: .; V: TRBV10-1
DNA: TGTGCCAGCAGACCGCGAAGACAGGGACCTCAGCCCCAGCATTTT; CDR3: CASRPRRQGPQPQHF; J: TRBJ1-5; D: TRBD1; size: .; V: TRBV6-5
DNA: TGCGCCAGCAGCTTGCCCAGTTCCTCCTACGAGCAGTACTTC; CDR3: CASSLPSSSYEQYF; J: TRBJ2-7; D: .; size: .; V: TRBV5-1
DNA: TGTGCCAGCACCTGGGGGCGATCACCCCTCCACTTT; CDR3: CASTWGRSPLHF; J: TRBJ1-6; D: .; size: .; V: TRBV6-5
DNA: TGTGCCAGCAGCTTAAACAGTATTAACTATGGCTACACCTTC; CDR3: CASSLNSINYGYTF; J: TRBJ1-2; D: .; size: .; V: TRBV7-9
DNA: TGTGCCAGCAGTTTCCGCGGGGGGGGAACGCAGTATTTT; CDR3: CASSFRGGGTQYF; J: TRBJ2-3; D: TRBD2; size: few; V: TRBV12-3/TRBV12-4
DNA: TGTGCCAGCAGTGAAGTAGCGAGGGACGCCGAGGCGCATTTT; CDR3: CASSEVARDAEAHF; J: TRBJ1-5; D: .; size: .; V: TRBV6-1
DNA: TGCGCCAGCAGCCAAGAGAGCGAGCAGTACTTC; CDR3: CASSQESEQYF; J: TRBJ2-7; D: .; size: medium-sized; V: TRBV4-1
DNA: TGTGCCACCCACATCACTGAAGCTTTCTTT; CDR3: CATHITEAFF; J: TRBJ1-1; D: .; size: .; V: TRBV6-5
DNA: TGTGCCAGCTCATCGCGCTCAACAGGGTACAATGAGCAGTTCTTC; CDR3: CASSSRSTGYNEQFF; J: TRBJ2-1; D: .; size: .; V: TRBV18
DNA: TGTGCCAGCAGCACAGGACAGACTAACACTGAAGCTTTCTTT; CDR3: CASSTGQTNTEAFF; J: TRBJ1-1; D: .; size: .; V: TRBV9
DNA: TGTGCCAGCAGCTTGGCTGGGGCAGGGGGGTACGAGCAGTACTTC; CDR3: CASSLAGAGGYEQYF; J: TRBJ2-7; D: .; size: .; V: TRBV5-8
DNA: TGTGCCAGCAGCTGGGGGGGAGAGACCCAGTACTTC; CDR3: CASSWGGETQYF; J: TRBJ2-5; D: TRBD2; size: once; V: TRBV11-3
DNA: TGTGCCAGCAGTTACCCCGGGGGGGCGGTAGATACGCAGTATTTT; CDR3: CASSYPGGAVDTQYF; J: TRBJ2-3; D: TRBD2; size: .; V: TRBV6-5
DNA: TGTGCCTGGGGGGGACTAGCGGGATCGAACACCGGGGAGCTGTTTTTT; CDR3: CAWGGLAGSNTGELFF; J: TRBJ2-2; D: TRBD2; size: .; V: TRBV30
DNA: TGTGCCAGCAGCTGGGGGACAGGGTCCAATCAGCCCCAGCATTTT; CDR3: CASSWGTGSNQPQHF; J: TRBJ1-5; D: TRBD1; size: .; V: TRBV7-8
DNA: TGTGCCAGCAGTAGGGGGCTAGGCAATCAGCCCCAGCATTTT; CDR3: CASSRGLGNQPQHF; J: TRBJ1-5; D: TRBD1; size: .; V: TRBV28
DNA: TGTGCCAGCAGCCAACAAGGGACGCAGTATTTT; CDR3: CASSQQGTQYF; J: TRBJ2-3; D: .; size: .; V: TRBV3-1/TRBV3-2
DNA: TGTGCCAGTAGTACGGGAGGGATCAACTATGGCTACACCTTC; CDR3: CASSTGGINYGYTF; J: TRBJ1-2; D: .; size: .; V: TRBV19
DNA: TGTGCCAGCAGTGGACTGAATGAGCAGTTCTTC; CDR3: CASSGLNEQFF; J: TRBJ2-1; D: .; size: .; V: TRBV2
DNA: TGTGCCAGCAGCTTAACTGGGGGCCCCCCTACAGATACGCAGTATTTT; CDR3: CASSLTGGPPTDTQYF; J: TRBJ2-3; D: .; size: .; V: TRBV7-3
DNA: TGTGCCAGCAGCCAAGTAGGGGACGCAGGCAACTATGGCTACACCTTC; CDR3: CASSQVGDAGNYGYTF; J: TRBJ1-2; D: .; size: .; V: TRBV4-2
DNA: TGTGCCAGCAGCCAAGATGGACAGCGGCAATCACCCCTCCACTTT; CDR3: CASSQDGQRQSPLHF; J: TRBJ1-6; D: .; size: .; V: TRBV3-1/TRBV3-2
DNA: TGTGCCACCAGTGATTTGCTAGCGGGGGAGGAGGAGCAGTTCTTC; CDR3: CATSDLLAGEEEQFF; J: TRBJ2-1; D: TRBD2; size: .; V: TRBV24-1
DNA: TGTGCCAGCTCACCCCAACCGACAGGCTCTGGAAACACCATATATTTT; CDR3: CASSPQPTGSGNTIYF; J: TRBJ1-3; D: .; size: .; V: TRBV18
DNA: TGTGCCAGCAGCCTGCAGGGGGGGTCGGAAGCTTTCTTT; CDR3: CASSLQGGSEAFF; J: TRBJ1-1; D: TRBD1; size: .; V: TRBV3-1/TRBV3-2
DNA: TGCGCCAGCAGCCAAGATCAACAGGGGGCGCGGGGGGCTTTCTTT; CDR3: CASSQDQQGARGAFF; J: TRBJ1-1; D: TRBD1; size: .; V: TRBV4-1
DNA: TGTGCCAGCTCACCACAGGGCCTGAACACTGAAGCTTTCTTT; CDR3: CASSPQGLNTEAFF; J: TRBJ1-1; D: .; size: .; V: TRBV18
DNA: TGTGCCAGCAGTCCCCGTTATAGCCAAGAGACCCAGTACTTC; CDR3: CASSPRYSQETQYF; J: TRBJ2-5; D: .; size: .; V: TRBV9
DNA: TGTGCCAGCAGTCCCCAGACAGGGGTGGGACAGCCCCAGCATTTT; CDR3: CASSPQTGVGQPQHF; J: TRBJ1-5; D: TRBD1; size: .; V: TRBV6-5
DNA: TGTGCCAGCAGCTCTAACAGGGGGTTAGGTCGGTACGAGCAGTACTTC; CDR3: CASSSNRGLGRYEQYF; J: TRBJ2-7; D: TRBD1; size: .; V: TRBV11-2
DNA: TGTGCCAGCAGTGGAATGGGTGGGGGGGAGCCCCAGCATTTT; CDR3: CASSGMGGGEPQHF; J: TRBJ1-5; D: .; size: .; V: TRBV2
DNA: TGTGCCATCAGCCCTGGACAGGGGGCTTTAATAGACGAGCAGTACTTC; CDR3: CAISPGQGALIDEQYF; J: TRBJ2-7; D: TRBD1; size: once; V: TRBV10-3
DNA: TGTGCCAGCAGTTACAGACTTAATGAAAAACTGTTTTTT; CDR3: CASSYRLNEKLFF; J: TRBJ1-4; D: .; size: .; V: TRBV6-5
DNA: TGTGCCACCAGTGATTCGTCCCTCACGAGTAATGAAAAACTGTTTTTT; CDR3: CATSDSSLTSNEKLFF; J: TRBJ1-4; D: .; size: .; V: TRBV24-1
DNA: TGTGCCAGCGTTGGGAGTGGGGGTGGTACTGAAAAACTGTTTTTT; CDR3: CASVGSGGGTEKLFF; J: TRBJ1-4; D: .; size: .; V: TRBV28
DNA: TGCGCCAGCGCTCAACGAAGCCCGGACGGGGGGGCCACTGAAGCTTTCTTT; CDR3: CASAQRSPDGGATEAFF; J: TRBJ1-1; D: .; size: .; V: TRBV5-1
DNA: TGCGCCAGCAGCCAAGGACTTTGGGACAGCTCAATCATTATACAGCCCCAGCATTTT; CDR3: CASSQGLWDSSIIIQPQHF; J: TRBJ1-5; D: TRBD1; size: .; V: TRBV4-1
DNA: TGTGCCAGCAGCCCCAGACGGCTCTATGGCTACACCTTC; CDR3: CASSPRRLYGYTF; J: TRBJ1-2; D: .; size: .; V: TRBV7-2
DNA: TGTGCCAGCAGCTTAAATGCTAGATTCACCGGGGAGCTGTTTTTT; CDR3: CASSLNARFTGELFF; J: TRBJ2-2; D: .; size: .; V: TRBV7-2
DNA: TGTGCCAGCAGTCCTCCGGGGCGCCGGCAAGAGACCCAGTACTTC; CDR3: CASSPPGRRQETQYF; J: TRBJ2-5; D: .; size: .; V: TRBV6-6
DNA: TGTGCCAGCAGCGAAGCAAGGGGAACTGAAGCTTTCTTT; CDR3: CASSEARGTEAFF; J: TRBJ1-1; D: .; size: .; V: TRBV3-1/TRBV3-2
DNA: TGCGCCAGCAGCCAAGCTGGGATCTATGGCTACACCTTC; CDR3: CASSQAGIYGYTF; J: TRBJ1-2; D: .; size: once; V: TRBV4-1
DNA: TGTGCCAGCAGCGTAGATGAGGGTCGCGTCGCTGAAGCTTTCTTT; CDR3: CASSVDEGRVAEAFF; J: TRBJ1-1; D: .; size: .; V: TRBV9